One sample yielded the 5 T cell receptor beta chains listed below, sequenced in a study of shared clonotypes between healthy human individuals. Method: immunoSEQ multiplex PCR; TCRdb's copy keeps in-frame clones and lacks some. The sample holds about 2.3 million clones, just under 95% seen once. Sample: naive CD4+ T cells from PBMCs. Subset here: CD45RA+ positively selected. Receptor source: a man aged 18 to 30 in good health. Some clones in this sample may be carry-over from other donors' samples.

V and J are TRBV19 and TRBJ2-1; possibly TRBD2 for D (6 bases). The CDR3 runs to 15 residues. With 6 bases removed from V and 2 bases from J, the gap between germline ends came to 14 bases. Germline values: CDR1 LNHDA, CDR2 SQIVND (reference sequence). CDR3 nucleotides: TGTGCCAGTAGCAACTTCGGGGGAACCTACAATGAGCAGTTCTTC. The encoded protein is CASSNFGGTYNEQFF. Complete variable domain (other parts from reference TRBV19 and TRBJ2-1): DGGITQSPKYLFRKEGQNVTLSCEQNLNHDAMYWYRQDPGQGLRLIYYSQIVNDFQKGDIAEGYSVSREKKESFPLTVTSAQKNPTAFYLCASSNFGGTYNEQFFGPGTRLTVL.

To note about this clone: The sample holds other DNA sequences that translate to the same CDR3. The chain couples TRBV27 to TRBJ1-1; D ambiguous. V lost 6 bases, J lost 4 bases, and 12 bases lay in between. The germline gives CDR1 MNHEY, CDR2 SMNVEV (reference sequence). This CDR3 has 13 amino acids. CDR3 DNA sequence: TGTGCCAGCAGGCTGTCGGGTGGCACTGAAGCTTTCTTT. The encoded protein is CASRLSGGTEAFF.

This clone was seen a few times. The chain couples TRBV19 to TRBJ2-7; 10 nucleotides line up with TRBD2. The CDR3 length is 14 residues. Germline values: CDR1 LNHDA, CDR2 SQIVND (reference sequence). J gave up 6 bases and V 4 bases, and 6 bases lay outside the gene matches. The CDR3 coding sequence is TGTGCCAGTAGTACCACTCTAGCGGGAGTCGAGCAGTACTTC. This sequence encodes CASSTTLAGVEQYF. Filled out from reference TRBV19 and TRBJ2-7, the complete variable domain reads DGGITQSPKYLFRKEGQNVTLSCEQNLNHDAMYWYRQDPGQGLRLIYYSQIVNDFQKGDIAEGYSVSREKKESFPLTVTSAQKNPTAFYLCASSTTLAGVEQYFGPGTRLTVT.

The V gene is TRBV2, the J gene TRBJ2-5; D gene unclear. The germline CDR1 and CDR2 sequences are SNHLY and FYNNEI. V was pared by 3 bases and J by 4 bases, with 15 bases between. The CDR3 extends over 15 amino acids. The CDR3, as DNA: TGTGCCAGCAGTGAGGGTGAGGTAGTCGGAGAGACCCAGTACTTC. Protein: CASSEGEVVGETQYF.

Of note for this clone: This sample also contains other DNA sequences that code for the same CDR3. This chain joins TRBV15 and TRBJ2-7; D uncertain. Trimming removed 0 bases from V and 1 base from J, with 4 bases in between. Looked up from germline, CDR1 is LNHNV and CDR2 is YYDKDF (reference sequence). CDR3 length equals 13 residues. The CDR3 DNA follows: TGTGCCACCAGCAGAGATCCATCCTACGAGCAGTACTTC. Translating gives CATSRDPSYEQYF.